A single sample gave rise to the 12 T cell receptor beta chains below, sequenced in a study of Ad26.COV2.S vaccination and SARS-CoV-2 variants. Repertoires were generated with immunoSEQ multiplex PCR, while TCRdb's copy carries only in-frame clones and drops some. In the table there are 290,000 or so clones, around 87% of which are singletons. Documented treatment: over 15 received Ad26.COV2.S at low or high dose, single or two shots; a few received placebo; per-sample allocation not given. Day 63 following the first vaccine or placebo injection was when the samples were taken. The sequencing used peripheral blood, collected in a trial of Ad26.COV2.S vaccine versus placebo. These receptors were obtained from a person aged 18-65 years who received the Ad26.COV2.S COVID-19 vaccine or a placebo.

The chain couples TRBV11-3 to TRBJ2-5; 7 nucleotides agree with TRBD2. The CDR3 runs to 14 residues. J gave up 3 bases and V 1 base, and 2 bases lay outside the gene matches. Per germline, CDR1 SGHNT and CDR2 YENEEA. In nucleotides, the CDR3 is TGTGCCAGCAGCTTAGGACGGGGGGAAGAGACCCAGTACTTC. Protein product: CASSLGRGEETQYF.

The V and J genes are TRBV10-1 and TRBJ2-2; D not resolved. This CDR3 comprises 13 residues. Trimming left V 1 base short and J 5 bases short, with 5 bases between. Germline CDR1 is WNHNN and CDR2 is SYGVQD (reference sequence). The CDR3 here is CASSELRTGELFF. The DNA of the CDR3 is TGCGCCAGCAGTGAGTTAAGGACCGGGGAGCTGTTTTTT.

In this sample, this clone turned up once. This chain joins TRBV9 and TRBJ2-1, with a possible D match to TRBD2 (5 bases). This CDR3 spans 17 amino acids. V gave up 0 bases and J gave up 9 bases, with 22 bases separating them. Germline V gene lookup returns CDR1 SGDLS and CDR2 YYNGEE. The CDR3, as DNA: TGTGCCAGCAGCGTAGGTCCCCTAGCAATCAGTCTCGGTGAGCAGTTCTTC. Translating it yields CASSVGPLAISLGEQFF. Variable domain in full (rest from reference TRBV9 and TRBJ2-1): DSGVTQTPKHLITATGQRVTLRCSPRSGDLSVYWYQQSLDQGLQFLIQYYNGEERAKGNILERFSAQQFPDLHSELNLSSLELGDSALYFCASSVGPLAISLGEQFFGPGTRLTVL.

V gene TRBV6-5 combines with J gene TRBJ2-7; 8 bases match TRBD1. This CDR3 region has 14 residues. Germline CDR1 reads MNHEY; CDR2 reads SVGAGI. V dropped 7 bases and J dropped 5; count of bases not matched to a gene: 10. This CDR3 is CASNTGQGRNEQYF. The CDR3 nucleotides are TGTGCCAGCAACACCGGACAGGGTCGCAACGAGCAGTACTTC.

This clone was counted a few times. The rearrangement uses TRBV29-1 and TRBJ2-5; D is uncertain. With 4 bases removed from V and 4 bases from J, the gap between germline ends came to 19 bases. CDR1 is SQVTM and CDR2 is ANQGSEA in the germline V gene. The CDR3 has 15 amino acids. CDR3 coding DNA: TGCAGCGTTGGTTCGGCGGACGGGCATGGAGAGACCCAGTACTTC. It yields the protein CSVGSADGHGETQYF. Using reference TRBV29-1 and TRBJ2-5 for the parts outside the CDR3, the full variable domain is SAVISQKPSRDICQRGTSLTIQCQVDSQVTMMFWYRQQPGQSLTLIATANQGSEATYESGFVIDKFPISRPNLTFSTLTVSNMSPEDSSIYLCSVGSADGHGETQYFGPGTRLLVL.

The chain employs TRBV12-5 and TRBJ2-6; a possible D gene is TRBD1 (6 bases). The CDR3 is 18 amino acids. CDR1 is LGHNT and CDR2 is FRNRAP in the germline V gene. V was cut by 6 bases and J by 0 bases, with 18 bases left in between. CDR3 bases: TGTGCTAGTGGGGTTTCCGGACAGTTAAACTCTGGGGCCAACGTCCTGACTTTC. Its translation is CASGVSGQLNSGANVLTF.

The chain's CDR3 is CASTRGGTENYGYTF. DNA of the CDR3: TGTGCCAGCACAAGGGGTGGGACAGAGAACTATGGCTACACCTTC. V is TRBV7-2 and J is TRBJ1-2; 7 bases are a match to TRBD1. V dropped 7 bases and J dropped 2; count of bases not matched to a gene: 10. Germline-derived CDR1 and CDR2 are SGHTA and FQGNSA. This CDR3 has 15 amino acids.

This clone was seen once. At the DNA level, this CDR3 is encoded by other sequences in the same sample as well. The chain is built from TRBV28 and TRBJ2-3; 10 bases are shared with TRBD1. Losses at the gene ends were 4 bases for V and 3 bases for J; bases not matched to a gene: 1. The V gene's germline CDR1 is MDHEN and CDR2 SYDVKM. The CDR3 loop spans 14 amino acids. The CDR3 is CASSSGQGTDTQYF. The CDR3 nucleotides read TGTGCCAGCAGTTCGGGACAGGGGACAGATACGCAGTATTTT.

The chain recombines TRBV6-2 or TRBV6-3 with TRBJ2-5; D unclear. Germline values: CDR1 MNHEY, CDR2 SVGEGT. There are 14 residues in the CDR3. Trimming took off 5 bases at V and 1 base at J, with 11 bases between the two ends. CDR3 DNA: TGTGCCAGCAGTGTAATTCGTAGCCAAGAGACCCAGTACTTC. Its translation is CASSVIRSQETQYF.

This chain links TRBV28 with TRBJ1-2; TRBD1 matches at 7 bases. The CDR3 loop spans 17 amino acids. With V trimmed by 4 bases and J by 1 base, 12 bases remained unmatched. Looked up from germline, CDR1 is MDHEN and CDR2 is SYDVKM. The CDR3 loop is CASSSPGQQDINYGYTF. The CDR3 DNA follows: TGTGCCAGCAGTTCACCGGGACAGCAAGACATTAACTATGGCTACACCTTC.

The chain links TRBV3-1 (or the pseudogene TRBV3-2) to TRBJ1-2, with D unresolved. With 0 bases removed from V and 5 bases from J, the gap between germline ends came to 7 bases. The germline gives CDR1 LGHDT, CDR2 YNNKEL (reference sequence). The CDR3 contains 13 residues. The CDR3 loop is CASSQETEYGYTF. CDR3 bases: TGTGCCAGCAGCCAAGAAACTGAATATGGCTACACCTTC.

The chain has TRBV18 and TRBJ2-5; 8 nucleotides line up with TRBD2. This CDR3 has 16 residues. Germline CDR1 and CDR2: KGHSH and LQKENI. With V trimmed by 5 bases and J by 5 bases, 13 bases remained unmatched. The CDR3 protein is CASSSLSSGSGETQYF. The CDR3 DNA sequence: TGTGCCAGCTCATCCCTTTCCAGCGGGAGCGGGGAGACCCAGTACTTC.